This TCR beta chain comes out of a study of shared clonotypes between healthy human individuals. The CDR3 loop spans 16 amino acids. Germline V gene sequence: CDR1 MGHRA, CDR2 YSYEKL. V lost 4 bases, J lost 0 bases, and 12 bases lay in between. All donors were healthy HIV-negative adults lacking recent acute infections or vaccinations. Study conclusions and caveats: Sampling covered blood only; tissue repertoires likely differ.

The data were produced by immunoSEQ multiplex PCR, yet TCRdb's version contains in-frame clones alone and is incomplete. There are millions of clones in the sample; roughly 92% occur only once, and about 0.13% lies in the top ten. To note about this clone: The antigen remains undetermined.

The rearrangement links TRBV4-1 to TRBJ2-2; possible D gene TRBD1, 6 bases. The receptor's source is a man between 18 and 35 years old in good health. The sample consisted of naive CD4+ T cells sorted from blood. As to subset: CD45RA+ positively selected. The CDR3 spells CASSLRTATNTGELFF. CDR3 nucleotides: TGCGCCAGCAGCCTCAGGACAGCCACGAACACCGGGGAGCTGTTTTTT.